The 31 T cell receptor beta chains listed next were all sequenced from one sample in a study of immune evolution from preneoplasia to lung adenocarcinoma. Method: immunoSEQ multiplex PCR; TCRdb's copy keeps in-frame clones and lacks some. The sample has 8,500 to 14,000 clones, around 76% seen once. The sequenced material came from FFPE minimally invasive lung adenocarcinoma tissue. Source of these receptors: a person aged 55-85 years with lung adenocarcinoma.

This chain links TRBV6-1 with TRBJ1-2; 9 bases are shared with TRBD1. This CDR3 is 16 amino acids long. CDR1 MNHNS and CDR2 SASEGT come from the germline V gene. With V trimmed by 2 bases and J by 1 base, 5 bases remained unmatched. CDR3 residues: CASSERWDRVNYGYTF. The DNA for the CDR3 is TGTGCCAGCAGTGAAAGGTGGGACAGGGTTAACTATGGCTACACCTTC.

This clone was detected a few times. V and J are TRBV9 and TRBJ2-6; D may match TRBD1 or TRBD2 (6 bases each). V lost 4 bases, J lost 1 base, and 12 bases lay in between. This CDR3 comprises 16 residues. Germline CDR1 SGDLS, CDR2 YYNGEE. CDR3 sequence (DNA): TGTGCCAGCAGCCCCGGAGGGGGGTCTGGGGCCAACGTCCTGACTTTC. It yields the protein CASSPGGGSGANVLTF. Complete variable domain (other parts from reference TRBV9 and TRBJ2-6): DSGVTQTPKHLITATGQRVTLRCSPRSGDLSVYWYQQSLDQGLQFLIQYYNGEERAKGNILERFSAQQFPDLHSELNLSSLELGDSALYFCASSPGGGSGANVLTFGAGSRLTVL.

CDR3: CASSLWIAGGRINEKLFF. CDR3 nucleotides: TGTGCCAGCAGTTTATGGATAGCGGGAGGACGGATTAATGAAAAACTGTTTTTT. This rearrangement joins TRBV28 to TRBJ1-4; no reliable D call. The V gene lost 0 bases and the J gene lost 4 bases, with 18 bases spanning the gap. This CDR3 spans 18 amino acids. Germline V gives CDR1 MDHEN, CDR2 SYDVKM.

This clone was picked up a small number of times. The CDR3 DNA reads TGTGCCAGCAGTGAAGGGACAGGGGGCCGGACAGATACGCAGTATTTT. Translated, it gives CASSEGTGGRTDTQYF. The chain uses TRBV6-1 and TRBJ2-3; 11 bases map to TRBD1. The V gene's germline CDR1 is MNHNS and CDR2 SASEGT. There are 16 residues in the CDR3. Trimming cost V 1 base and J 3 bases; bases outside gene matches: 3.

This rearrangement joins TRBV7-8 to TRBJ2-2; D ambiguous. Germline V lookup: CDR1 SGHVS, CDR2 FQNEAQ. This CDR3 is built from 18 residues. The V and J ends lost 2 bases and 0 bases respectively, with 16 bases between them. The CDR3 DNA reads TGTGCCAGCAGCTTAATGAGACTGATAGTTCCGAACACCGGGGAGCTGTTTTTT. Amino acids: CASSLMRLIVPNTGELFF.

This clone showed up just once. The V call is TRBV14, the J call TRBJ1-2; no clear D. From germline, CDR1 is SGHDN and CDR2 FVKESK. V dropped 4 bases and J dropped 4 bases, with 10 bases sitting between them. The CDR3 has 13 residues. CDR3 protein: CASSLRQSYGYTF. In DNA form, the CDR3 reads TGTGCCAGCAGCCTAAGGCAGTCCTATGGCTACACCTTC.

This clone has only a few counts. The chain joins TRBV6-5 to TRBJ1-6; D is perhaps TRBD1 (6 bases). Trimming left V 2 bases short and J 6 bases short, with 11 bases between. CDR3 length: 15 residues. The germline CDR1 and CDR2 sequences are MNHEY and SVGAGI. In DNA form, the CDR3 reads TGTGCCAGCAGTTACACGACAGGCACTAATTCACCCCTCCACTTT. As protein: CASSYTTGTNSPLHF.

The CDR3 sequence: CASSVTRGTGELFF. CDR3 coding DNA: TGTGCCAGCAGCGTGACCCGGGGCACCGGGGAGCTGTTTTTT. V usage is TRBV7-2 and J usage is TRBJ2-2; perhaps TRBD2 as D (5 bases). The CDR3 sequence is 14 residues long. Deletions cut 5 bases from V and 4 bases from J, with 11 bases between. CDR1 and CDR2 (germline): SGHTA, FQGNSA.

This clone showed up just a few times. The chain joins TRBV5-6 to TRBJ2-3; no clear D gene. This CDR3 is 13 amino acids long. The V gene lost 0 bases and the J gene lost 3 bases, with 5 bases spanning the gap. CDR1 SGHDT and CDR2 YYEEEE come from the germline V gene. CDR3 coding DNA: TGTGCCAGCAGCTTGGGGTCGACAGATACGCAGTATTTT. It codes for CASSLGSTDTQYF.

The CDR3 region has the DNA TGTGCCAGCACCGCCGGGACAGGGGTTTACGAGCAGTACTTC. It codes for CASTAGTGVYEQYF. The chain is built from TRBV28 and TRBJ2-7; 10 nucleotides line up with TRBD1. After removal of 7 bases from V and 4 bases from J, the junction contained 7 bases not matched to a gene. This CDR3 has 14 amino acids. Per germline, CDR1 MDHEN and CDR2 SYDVKM.

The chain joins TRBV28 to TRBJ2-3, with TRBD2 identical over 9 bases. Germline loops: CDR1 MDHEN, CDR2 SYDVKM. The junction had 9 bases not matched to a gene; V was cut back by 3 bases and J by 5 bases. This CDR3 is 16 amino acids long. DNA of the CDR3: TGTGCCAGCAGTTTGGGACTAGCACTGGGGGAAGATACGCAGTATTTT. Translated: CASSLGLALGEDTQYF.

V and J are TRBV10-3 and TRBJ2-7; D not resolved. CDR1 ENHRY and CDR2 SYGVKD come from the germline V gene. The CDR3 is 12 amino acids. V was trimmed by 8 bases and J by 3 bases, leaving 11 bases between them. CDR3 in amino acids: CAIRAEDYEQYF. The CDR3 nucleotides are TGTGCCATCCGGGCAGAAGACTACGAGCAGTACTTC.

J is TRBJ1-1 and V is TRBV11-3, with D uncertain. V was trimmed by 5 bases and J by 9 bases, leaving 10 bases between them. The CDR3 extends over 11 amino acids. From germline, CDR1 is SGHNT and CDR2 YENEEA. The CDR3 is CASSRGGQAFF. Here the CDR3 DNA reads TGTGCCAGCAGCCGCGGAGGGCAAGCTTTCTTT.

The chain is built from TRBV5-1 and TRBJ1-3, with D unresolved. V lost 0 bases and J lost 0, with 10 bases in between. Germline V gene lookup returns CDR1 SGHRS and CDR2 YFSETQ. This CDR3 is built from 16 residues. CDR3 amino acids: CASSLGQVPSGNTIYF. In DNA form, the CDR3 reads TGCGCCAGCAGCTTGGGGCAGGTTCCCTCTGGAAACACCATATATTTT.

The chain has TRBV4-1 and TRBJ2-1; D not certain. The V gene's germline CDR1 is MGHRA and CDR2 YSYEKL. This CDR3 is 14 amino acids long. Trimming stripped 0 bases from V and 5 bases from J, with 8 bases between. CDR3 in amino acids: CASSQDLQDNEQFF. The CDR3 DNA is TGCGCCAGCAGCCAAGATTTGCAGGACAATGAGCAGTTCTTC.

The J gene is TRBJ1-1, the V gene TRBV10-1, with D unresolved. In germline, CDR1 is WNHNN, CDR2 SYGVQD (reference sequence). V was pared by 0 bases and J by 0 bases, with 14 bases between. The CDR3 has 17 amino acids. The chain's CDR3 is CASSESTGGKVNTEAFF. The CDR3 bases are TGCGCCAGCAGTGAGTCGACCGGAGGGAAGGTGAACACTGAAGCTTTCTTT.

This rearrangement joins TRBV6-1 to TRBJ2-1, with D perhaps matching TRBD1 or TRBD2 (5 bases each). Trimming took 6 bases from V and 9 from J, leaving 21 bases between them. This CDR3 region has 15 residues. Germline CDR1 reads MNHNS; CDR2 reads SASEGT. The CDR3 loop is CASSGLRGAGGEQFF. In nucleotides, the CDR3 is TGTGCCAGCAGCGGATTGCGAGGGGCTGGCGGTGAGCAGTTCTTC.

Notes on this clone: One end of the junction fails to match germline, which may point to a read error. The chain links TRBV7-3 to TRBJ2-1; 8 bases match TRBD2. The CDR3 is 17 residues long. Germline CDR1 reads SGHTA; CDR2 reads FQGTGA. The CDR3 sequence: CASSLTSGQGVDNEQFF. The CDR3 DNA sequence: TGTGCCAGCAGCCTAACTAGCGGACAAGGGGTAGACAATGAGCAGTTCTTC.

The CDR3: CSVERRRGGPYNEQFF. DNA of the CDR3: TGCAGCGTTGAGCGTAGGCGGGGGGGTCCCTACAATGAGCAGTTCTTC. The J gene is TRBJ2-1, the V gene TRBV29-1, with 9 positions matching TRBD2. This CDR3 is 16 amino acids long. Germline CDR1 reads SQVTM; CDR2 reads ANQGSEA. The ends lost 3 bases at V and 2 bases at J; junction bases unmatched: 8.

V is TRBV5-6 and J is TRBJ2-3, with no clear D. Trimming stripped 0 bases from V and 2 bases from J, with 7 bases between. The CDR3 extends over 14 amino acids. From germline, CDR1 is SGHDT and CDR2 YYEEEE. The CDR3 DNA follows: TGTGCCAGCAGCTTGGGTGCTTACACAGATACGCAGTATTTT. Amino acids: CASSLGAYTDTQYF.

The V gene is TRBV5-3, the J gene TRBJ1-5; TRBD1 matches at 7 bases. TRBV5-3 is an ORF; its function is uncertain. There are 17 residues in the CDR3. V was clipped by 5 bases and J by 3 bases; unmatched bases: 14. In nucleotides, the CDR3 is TGTGCCAGAAGACCCAGAAACCGGGACAGACACAATCAGCCCCAGCATTTT. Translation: CARRPRNRDRHNQPQHF.

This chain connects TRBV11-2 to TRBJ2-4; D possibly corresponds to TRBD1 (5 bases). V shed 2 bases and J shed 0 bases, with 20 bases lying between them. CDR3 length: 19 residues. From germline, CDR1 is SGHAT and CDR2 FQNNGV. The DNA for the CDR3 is TGTGCCAGCAGCTTATGGGGCCGAGCCTCAACCCTAGCCAAAAACATTCAGTACTTC. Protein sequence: CASSLWGRASTLAKNIQYF.

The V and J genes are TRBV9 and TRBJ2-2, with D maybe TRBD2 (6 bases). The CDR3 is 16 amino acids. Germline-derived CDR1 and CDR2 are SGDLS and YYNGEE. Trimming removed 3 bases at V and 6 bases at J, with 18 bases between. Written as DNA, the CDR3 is TGTGCCAGCAGCGAGGGCCCCCCTTCGGGGGCCGGGGAGCTGTTTTTT. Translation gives CASSEGPPSGAGELFF.

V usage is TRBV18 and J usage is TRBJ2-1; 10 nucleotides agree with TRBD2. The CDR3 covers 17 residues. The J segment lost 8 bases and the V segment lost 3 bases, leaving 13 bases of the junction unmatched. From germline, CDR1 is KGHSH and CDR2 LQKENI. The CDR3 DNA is TGTGCCAGCTCACCCCGAGGAGCGGGAGGGCCTAAGGATGAGCAGTTCTTC. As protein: CASSPRGAGGPKDEQFF.

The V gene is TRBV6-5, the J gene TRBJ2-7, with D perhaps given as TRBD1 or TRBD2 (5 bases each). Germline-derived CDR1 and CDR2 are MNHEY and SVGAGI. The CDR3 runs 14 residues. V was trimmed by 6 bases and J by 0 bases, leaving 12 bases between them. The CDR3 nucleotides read TGTGCCAGCAGCCCGTTTGGGGGCTCCTACGAGCAGTACTTC. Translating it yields CASSPFGGSYEQYF.

The DNA of the CDR3 is TGTGCCAGCAGCTCACAGCCAGGGGGAACCTACGAGCAGTACTTC. It specifies CASSSQPGGTYEQYF. The rearrangement joins TRBV11-2 to TRBJ2-7; TRBD1 matches at 7 bases. The trim removed 4 bases at V and 2 bases at J, leaving 8 bases unmatched. Germline CDR1 reads SGHAT; CDR2 reads FQNNGV. This CDR3 is 15 amino acids long.

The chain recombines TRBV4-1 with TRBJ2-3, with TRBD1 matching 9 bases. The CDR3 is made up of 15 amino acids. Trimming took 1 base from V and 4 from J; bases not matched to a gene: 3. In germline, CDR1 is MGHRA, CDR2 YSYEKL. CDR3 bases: TGCGCCAGCAGCCAAGGACAGGGGGAGGCAGATACGCAGTATTTT. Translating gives CASSQGQGEADTQYF.

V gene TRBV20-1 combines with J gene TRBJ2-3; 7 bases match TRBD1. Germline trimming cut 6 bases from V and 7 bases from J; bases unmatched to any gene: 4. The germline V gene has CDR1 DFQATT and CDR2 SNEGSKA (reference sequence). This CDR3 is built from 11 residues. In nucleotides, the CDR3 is TGCAGTGCAAAACAGGGGCATACGCAGTATTTT. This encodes CSAKQGHTQYF.

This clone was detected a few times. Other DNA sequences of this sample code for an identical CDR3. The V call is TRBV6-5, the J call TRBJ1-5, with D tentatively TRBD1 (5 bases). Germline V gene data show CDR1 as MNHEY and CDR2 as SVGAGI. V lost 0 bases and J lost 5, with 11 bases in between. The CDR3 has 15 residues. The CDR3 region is CASSYSRGGDQPQHF. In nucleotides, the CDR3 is TGTGCCAGCAGTTACTCTCGGGGAGGGGATCAGCCCCAGCATTTT.

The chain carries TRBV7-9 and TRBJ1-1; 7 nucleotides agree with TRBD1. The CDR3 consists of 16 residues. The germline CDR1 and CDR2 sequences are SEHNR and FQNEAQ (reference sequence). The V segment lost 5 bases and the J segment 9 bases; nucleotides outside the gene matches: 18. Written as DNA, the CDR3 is TGTGCCAGCAGCGGGTCCAGATCTGCTGGACAGGCAAAAGCTTTCTTT. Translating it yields CASSGSRSAGQAKAFF.

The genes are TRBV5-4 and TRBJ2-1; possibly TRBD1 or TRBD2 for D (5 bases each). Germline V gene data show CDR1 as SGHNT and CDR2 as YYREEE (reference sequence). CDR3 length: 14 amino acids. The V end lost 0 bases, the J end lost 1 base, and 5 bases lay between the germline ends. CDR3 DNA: TGTGCCAGCAGCTTGGGGGGGTCCTACAATGAGCAGTTCTTC. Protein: CASSLGGSYNEQFF.